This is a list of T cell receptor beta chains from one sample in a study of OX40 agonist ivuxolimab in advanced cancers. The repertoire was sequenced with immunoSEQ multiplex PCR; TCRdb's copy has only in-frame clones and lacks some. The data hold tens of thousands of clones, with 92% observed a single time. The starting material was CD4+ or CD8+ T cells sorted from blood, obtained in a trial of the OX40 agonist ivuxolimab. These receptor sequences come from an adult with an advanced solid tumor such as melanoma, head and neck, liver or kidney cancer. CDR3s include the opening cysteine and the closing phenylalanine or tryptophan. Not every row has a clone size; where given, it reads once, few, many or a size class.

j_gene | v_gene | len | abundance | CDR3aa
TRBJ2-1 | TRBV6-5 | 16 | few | CASSSPAGGSYNEQFF
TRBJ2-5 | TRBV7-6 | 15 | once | CASSFNPTAKETQYF
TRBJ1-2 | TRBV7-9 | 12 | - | CASSSGASGYTF
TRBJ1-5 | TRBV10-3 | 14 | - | CAISAEGSNQPQHF
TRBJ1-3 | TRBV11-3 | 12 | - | CASRGYGNTIYF
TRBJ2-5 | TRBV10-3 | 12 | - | CAIGGEWETQYF
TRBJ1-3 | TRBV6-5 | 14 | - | CASSLGTSGNTIYF
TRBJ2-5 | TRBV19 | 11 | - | CASSNGETQYF
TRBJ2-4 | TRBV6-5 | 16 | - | CASSYSGQGAKNIQYF
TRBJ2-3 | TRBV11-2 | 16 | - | CASSSVAGARADTQYF
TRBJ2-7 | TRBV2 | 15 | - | CASRTGLAGVYEQYF
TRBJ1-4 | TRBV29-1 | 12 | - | CSANGANEKLFF
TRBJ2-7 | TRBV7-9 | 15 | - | CASSLDATSSYEQYF
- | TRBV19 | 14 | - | CASSTGREAYEQYF
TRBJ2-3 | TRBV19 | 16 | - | CASSIGTGPAADTQYF
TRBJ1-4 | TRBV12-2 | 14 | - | CASRFGTGNEKLFF
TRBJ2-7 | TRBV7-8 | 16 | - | CASSQGTRGASYEQYF
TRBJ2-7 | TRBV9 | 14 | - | CASSVGDSFGEQYF
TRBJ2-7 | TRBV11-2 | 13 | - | CASSFGQAGEQYF
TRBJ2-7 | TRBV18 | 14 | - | CASSQELTGREQYF
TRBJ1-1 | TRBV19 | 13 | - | CASKQGGGTEAFF
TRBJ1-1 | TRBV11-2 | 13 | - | CASRMIGNTEAFF
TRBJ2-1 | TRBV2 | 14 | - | CASSGGQGNNEQFF
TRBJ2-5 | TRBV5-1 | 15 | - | CASAGSATLQETQYF
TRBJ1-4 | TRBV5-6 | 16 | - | CASSFAEIATNEKLFF
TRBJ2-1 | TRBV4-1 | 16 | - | CASSGLAGYGNSEQFF
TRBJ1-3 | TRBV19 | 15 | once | CASNGEQGAGNTIYF
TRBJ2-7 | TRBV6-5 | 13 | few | CASRDGIVDEQYF
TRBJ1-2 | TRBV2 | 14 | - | CASSEQGPHYGYTF
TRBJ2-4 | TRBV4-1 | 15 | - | CASSPSQGAKNIQYF
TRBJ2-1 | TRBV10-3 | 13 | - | CAIGVERGNEQFF
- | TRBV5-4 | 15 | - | CASSPSGSNDYEQYF